A single sample is the source of the 15 T cell receptor beta chains below, sequenced in a study of CD8 T cells in Susac syndrome. The RNA, about 0.5 to 1 ug, was put through reverse transcription using random hexamers. MiXCR, run by TCRdb on the immunoSEQ multiplex PCR reads, gives a single entry per CDR3 protein. In the table there are 150,000 to 200,000 distinct CDR3 sequences, 75% to 95% of which are singletons. The sequenced sample consisted of CD4+ T cells from PBMCs. The receptor set was obtained from a human donor with Susac syndrome.

V and J are TRBV7-6 and TRBJ1-5; the match to TRBD1 covers 10 bases. The CDR3 runs to 17 residues. The germline V gene has CDR1 SGHVS and CDR2 FNYEAQ. The J segment lost 5 bases and the V segment lost 4 bases, leaving 11 bases of the junction unmatched. Here the CDR3 DNA reads TGTGCCAGCAGCTCCCGCAGACAGGGGGCGGGTGATCAGCCCCAGCATTTT. Encoded protein: CASSSRRQGAGDQPQHF.

The rearrangement uses TRBV9 and TRBJ1-1, with a possible D match to TRBD1 (5 bases). V lost 0 bases and J lost 0, with 12 bases in between. Germline loops: CDR1 SGDLS, CDR2 YYNGEE. The length of the CDR3 is 16 residues. Here the CDR3 reads CASSVEGSPLNTEAFF. The CDR3 DNA is TGTGCCAGCAGCGTAGAGGGGTCCCCCTTGAACACTGAAGCTTTCTTT.

The V and J genes are TRBV6-2 or TRBV6-3 and TRBJ2-7; unclear D gene. Trimming took 8 bases from V and 3 from J, leaving 8 bases between them. This CDR3 region has 11 residues. Germline values: CDR1 MNHEY, CDR2 SVGEGT. The CDR3 DNA is TGTGCCAGCGGTGGATTCTACGAGCAGTACTTC. This codes for CASGGFYEQYF.

The gene calls are TRBV6-1 and TRBJ1-5; no clear D. CDR1 is MNHNS and CDR2 is SASEGT in the germline V gene. The CDR3 is made up of 14 amino acids. Trimming pared 3 bases from V and 4 bases from J, leaving 10 bases between. The CDR3 spells CASSEGTINQPQHF. CDR3 bases: TGTGCCAGCAGTGAGGGCACGATAAATCAGCCCCAGCATTTT.

This chain links TRBV29-1 with TRBJ2-1, with D maybe TRBD1 (5 bases). From germline, CDR1 is SQVTM and CDR2 ANQGSEA. V lost 2 bases and J lost 8, with 22 bases in between. The CDR3 extends over 16 amino acids. CDR3 DNA: TGCAGCGTTGAAATACCAGGGTTGAGGAATCCCGATGAGCAGTTCTTC. This gives the protein CSVEIPGLRNPDEQFF.

The J gene is TRBJ1-2, the V gene TRBV19, with TRBD1 identical over 10 bases. CDR3 length: 15 amino acids. V dropped 9 bases and J dropped 7; count of bases not matched to a gene: 14. Germline CDR1 and CDR2: LNHDA and SQIVND (reference sequence). CDR3 loop: CASTNHRGQGSGYTF. The CDR3 DNA follows: TGTGCCAGCACTAATCATCGGGGACAGGGGTCTGGCTACACCTTC.

The rearrangement uses TRBV4-1 and TRBJ1-6, with 7 bases lining up with TRBD1. From germline, CDR1 is MGHRA and CDR2 YSYEKL. The CDR3 covers 16 residues. J was trimmed by 6 bases and V by 0 bases; bases with no gene match: 5. The CDR3 loop reads CASSQDDDRANSPLHF. The CDR3 DNA reads as TGCGCCAGCAGCCAAGACGACGACAGGGCTAATTCACCCCTCCACTTT.

The chain employs TRBV25-1 and TRBJ2-5; D call uncertain. The CDR3 is 13 residues long. Germline V lookup: CDR1 MGHDK, CDR2 SYGVNS. The V gene lost 2 bases and the J gene lost 4 bases, with 8 bases spanning the gap. Written as DNA, the CDR3 is TGTGCCAGCAGTGAAAAAATAGGAGAGACCCAGTACTTC. Its translation is CASSEKIGETQYF.

This clonotype was seen only once. This chain links TRBV3-1 with TRBJ2-7; possible D gene TRBD1, 6 bases. Per germline, CDR1 LGHDT and CDR2 YNNKEL (reference sequence). The CDR3 loop spans 14 amino acids. Deletions cut 6 bases from V and 5 bases from J, with 17 bases between. The CDR3 loop reads CASSLLRGSDEQYF. The CDR3, as DNA: TGTGCCAGCAGTCTTCTTAGGGGGTCCGACGAGCAGTACTTC.

The chain carries TRBV19 and TRBJ1-5, with D possibly matching TRBD1 (5 bases). Germline lookup yields CDR1 LNHDA and CDR2 SQIVND (reference sequence). V lost 10 bases, J lost 2 bases, and 9 bases lay in between. This CDR3 has 12 amino acids. CDR3 DNA sequence: TGTGCCATCCGGGACGGCAATCAGCCCCAGCATTTT. Translated: CAIRDGNQPQHF.

A remark on this clonotype: One end of the junction is discordant with germline, which a read error may explain. This chain uses TRBV6-5 with TRBJ2-1, with 10 bases matching TRBD2. The germline gives CDR1 MNHEY, CDR2 SVGAGI. The CDR3 loop spans 15 amino acids. Here the CDR3 DNA reads TGTGCCAGCAGTTACTCGCAGGGTCAGCGGGGGGGCCCCGTCTTC. Translating gives CASSYSQGQRGGPVF.

The rearrangement links TRBV6-5 to TRBJ1-1; D is ambiguous. The germline V gene encodes CDR1 MNHEY and CDR2 SVGAGI. This CDR3 has 15 residues. Deletions cut 2 bases from V and 0 bases from J, with 10 bases between. The CDR3 nucleotides are TGTGCCAGCAGTTACAACACAGCTTTGAACACTGAAGCTTTCTTT. This gives the protein CASSYNTALNTEAFF.

This chain links TRBV6-1 with TRBJ1-2, with 7 positions matching TRBD1. Trimming took 3 bases from V and 5 from J; bases not matched to a gene: 3. Germline assignment: CDR1 MNHNS and CDR2 SASEGT. The CDR3 has 13 residues. The chain's CDR3 is CASSDQGGYGYTF. In DNA, the CDR3 is TGTGCCAGCAGTGACCAGGGGGGATATGGCTACACCTTC.

This chain connects TRBV7-2 to TRBJ2-7, with 12 nucleotides matching TRBD2. The ends lost 5 bases at V and 3 bases at J; junction bases unmatched: 5. The CDR3 extends over 15 amino acids. From germline, CDR1 is SGHTA and CDR2 FQGNSA. CDR3 nucleotide sequence: TGTGCCAGCAGCCCCCGGGGACTAGCGGGCTACGAGCAGTACTTC. Residues: CASSPRGLAGYEQYF. The variable domain in full, completed from reference TRBV7-2 and TRBJ2-7, reads GAGVSQSPSNKVTEKGKDVELRCDPISGHTALYWYRQSLGQGLEFLIYFQGNSAPDKSGLPSDRFSAERTGGSVSTLTIQRTQQEDSAVYLCASSPRGLAGYEQYFGPGTRLTVT.

This clonotype appeared once. V and J are TRBV18 and TRBJ1-2; D gene ambiguous. Germline assignment: CDR1 KGHSH and CDR2 LQKENI. CDR3 length: 15 residues. Trimming stripped 6 bases from V and 0 bases from J, with 14 bases between. As DNA, the CDR3 is TGTGCCAGCTCCCAGCGCGGGATCGCTAACTATGGCTACACCTTC. This codes for CASSQRGIANYGYTF.